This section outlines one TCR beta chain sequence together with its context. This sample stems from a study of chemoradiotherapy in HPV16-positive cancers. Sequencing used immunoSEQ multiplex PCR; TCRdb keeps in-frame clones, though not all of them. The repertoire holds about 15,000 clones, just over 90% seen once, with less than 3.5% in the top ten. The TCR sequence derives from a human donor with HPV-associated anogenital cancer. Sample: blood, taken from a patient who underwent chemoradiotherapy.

CDR3 amino acids: CASSAHRAGNYGYTF. CDR3 coding DNA: TGTGCCAGCAGTGCTCACAGGGCTGGTAACTATGGCTACACCTTC. This chain uses TRBV6-1 with TRBJ1-2; a weak D match, TRBD1 (6 bases). Trimming cost V 4 bases and J 1 base, with 13 bases left between them. Germline CDR1 reads MNHNS; CDR2 reads SASEGT. This CDR3 is 15 amino acids long.